This T cell receptor beta chain was recovered during a study of blood T cell repertoires in COVID-19. Study overall: The samples span acute and convalescent COVID-19 from the United States, Italy and Spain. From T cells, B-cell-depleted T cells, or PBMCs came the material, which was cDNA or gDNA.

Some clones are missing from TCRdb's copy, which holds only in-frame ones; the method was immunoSEQ multiplex PCR. The profile shows more than 150,000 clones, about 88% of them singletons. The CDR3 totals 14 residues. V gave up 8 bases and J gave up 1 base; unmatched junction bases: 4. Germline V gives CDR1 SQVTM, CDR2 ANQGSEA. The sequenced sample was peripheral blood. This sequence originates from a man aged 40-50 years with active or convalescent COVID-19. This chain connects TRBV29-1 to TRBJ2-3, with 12 bases fitting TRBD2. The CDR3 nucleotides read TGCAGCTTACGGACTAGCGGGGGCACAGATACGCAGTATTTT. Translating it yields CSLRTSGGTDTQYF.